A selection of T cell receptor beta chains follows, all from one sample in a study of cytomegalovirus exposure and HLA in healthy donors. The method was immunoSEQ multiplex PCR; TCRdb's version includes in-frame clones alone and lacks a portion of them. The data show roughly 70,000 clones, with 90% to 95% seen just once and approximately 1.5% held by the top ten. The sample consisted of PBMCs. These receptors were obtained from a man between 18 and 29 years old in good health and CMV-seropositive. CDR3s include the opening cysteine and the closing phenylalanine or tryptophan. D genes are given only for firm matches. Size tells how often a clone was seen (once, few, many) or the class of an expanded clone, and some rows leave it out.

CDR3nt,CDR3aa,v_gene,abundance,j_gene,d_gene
TGTGCCAGCAGAACGGGGGATCCCGGGGAGCTGTTTTTT,CASRTGDPGELFF,TRBV6-5,-,TRBJ2-2,-
TGTGCCAGCAGCGAACCACAAGCCTTC,CASSEPQAF,TRBV7-9,-,TRBJ1-2,-
TGCGCCAGCAGCTTGGCCGCGGGACAGGGGACTGGAAACACCATATATTTT,CASSLAAGQGTGNTIYF,TRBV5-1,-,TRBJ1-3,TRBD1
TGCGCCAGCAGCTGGGGGAACAGGGGTTCGCAAGAGACCCAGTACTTC,CASSWGNRGSQETQYF,TRBV5-1,-,TRBJ2-5,TRBD1
TGTGCCATCAGTGATAGACTAGCGGGAGGAGGGACAGATACGCAGTATTTT,CAISDRLAGGGTDTQYF,TRBV10-3,-,TRBJ2-3,TRBD2
TGTGCCAGTAGTATCACCGGGACAGGGGGCAATGGCTACACCTTC,CASSITGTGGNGYTF,TRBV19,few,TRBJ1-2,TRBD1
TGTGCCAGCAGCTATACCTACGAGCAGTACTTC,CASSYTYEQYF,TRBV7-2,once,TRBJ2-7,-
TGTGCCAGCAGTTTACCTTCCGGGGAGCTGTTTTTT,CASSLPSGELFF,TRBV28,-,TRBJ2-2,-
TGTGCCAGCAGCCCTCCGGGGGGTCGCAATCAGCCCCAGCATTTT,CASSPPGGRNQPQHF,TRBV6-1,-,TRBJ1-5,-
TGTGCCTGGAGTGCACAATTGGGGCCTGGCTACGAGCAGTACTTC,CAWSAQLGPGYEQYF,TRBV30,-,TRBJ2-7,-
TGCGCCAGCCGAACTAGTTTTACCTACGAGCAGTACTTC,CASRTSFTYEQYF,TRBV5-1,-,TRBJ2-7,-
TGTGCCAGCAGCTTGACGACAGGTCAAGAGCAGTACTTC,CASSLTTGQEQYF,TRBV7-9,-,TRBJ2-7,-
TGCGCCAGCAGCTTCTCAACAGGGAGTGACGGCTACACCTTC,CASSFSTGSDGYTF,TRBV5-1,few,TRBJ1-2,-
TGTGCCAGCAGCAGAACTAGGGGGTTGAACGAGCAGTACTTC,CASSRTRGLNEQYF,TRBV9,-,TRBJ2-7,-
TGTGCCAGCAGCCCGTTGATGACGGGACAGGGGTTCCACGAGCAGTACTTC,CASSPLMTGQGFHEQYF,TRBV28,-,TRBJ2-7,TRBD1
TGTGCCAGTAGTTCCATCGACAGGGACAACTATGGCTACACCTTC,CASSSIDRDNYGYTF,TRBV19,-,TRBJ1-2,TRBD1
TGCGCCAGCATCACCGGGACAGGGAACACTGAAGCTTTCTTT,CASITGTGNTEAFF,TRBV5-1,-,TRBJ1-1,TRBD1
TGTGCCAGCAGCTTGGGACAGAACCACTATGGCTACACCTTC,CASSLGQNHYGYTF,TRBV5-6,-,TRBJ1-2,-
TGTGCCAGCAGTTCACCCCAGGGCTTTGCAGATACGCAGTATTTT,CASSSPQGFADTQYF,TRBV7-6,-,TRBJ2-3,-
TGTGCCAGCAGCTTGTTGACTAGCGGGAGGACGCGCAATGAGCAGTTCTTC,CASSLLTSGRTRNEQFF,TRBV5-6,-,TRBJ2-1,TRBD2
TGCGCCAGCAGCTTGGCGGCGGGAGCGGCCACCTACGAGCAGTACTTC,CASSLAAGAATYEQYF,TRBV5-1,-,TRBJ2-7,TRBD2
TGTGCCTGGACAGGGGGAGAGACCCAGTACTTC,CAWTGGETQYF,TRBV30,-,TRBJ2-5,TRBD1
TGTGCCAGCAGTTTGAGGACAGGGGGCAGGTACGAGCAGTACTTC,CASSLRTGGRYEQYF,TRBV28,-,TRBJ2-7,TRBD1
TGCAGCGTTCGTTCGGGGGGGGCATTGGATACGCAGTATTTT,CSVRSGGALDTQYF,TRBV29-1,-,TRBJ2-3,TRBD2
TGCGCCAGCCGGAGGGAGTCAGGACCCTACGAGCAGTACTTC,CASRRESGPYEQYF,TRBV5-1,few,TRBJ2-7,-
TGTGCCAGCAGCTTAACTGCGGGAGGGCTTAGAGAGACCCAGTACTTC,CASSLTAGGLRETQYF,TRBV7-3,-,TRBJ2-5,TRBD2
TGCGCCAGCAGCTTTGCTCCCACAATACGTACCGGACTACCGACAGGCACAGATACGCAGTATTTT,CASSFAPTIRTGLPTGTDTQYF,TRBV5-1,-,TRBJ2-3,-
TGTGCCAGCAGCTTGCGACTAGCGGGAGACGGAGAGACCCAGTACTTC,CASSLRLAGDGETQYF,TRBV7-8,once,TRBJ2-5,TRBD2
TGTGCCAGCAGCTTGTCCCCCGTTTCGGATACGCAGTATTTT,CASSLSPVSDTQYF,TRBV5-6,-,TRBJ2-3,-
TGTGCCTGGTTGGGCCGGTGGAAGACCCAGTACTTC,CAWLGRWKTQYF,TRBV30,-,TRBJ2-5,-
TGCGCCAGCAGCTTAGAGCGGGAGGGTATTCAGTACTTC,CASSLEREGIQYF,TRBV5-1,once,TRBJ2-4,TRBD2
TGTGCCAGCAGCTTGCAGCGGTGGCAGGGGTGGACTGAAGCTTTCTTT,CASSLQRWQGWTEAFF,TRBV5-6,-,TRBJ1-1,-
TGCAGCGCCGCCCAGGGAAACACCATATATTTT,CSAAQGNTIYF,TRBV29-1,-,TRBJ1-3,-
TGTGCCAGCAGTCTTGACAGATCACAGTACTTC,CASSLDRSQYF,TRBV28,-,TRBJ2-5,-
TGTGCCACCTCAGGAGCGGGAGGTCTCAATGAGCAGTTCTTC,CATSGAGGLNEQFF,TRBV28,-,TRBJ2-1,TRBD2
TGCGCCAGCAGCTTCCTGTCAGGAGGAACGAACACTGAAGCTTTCTTT,CASSFLSGGTNTEAFF,TRBV5-1,-,TRBJ1-1,-
TGTGCCAGCAGTTTGGGCAGGGAGCAGTTCTTC,CASSLGREQFF,TRBV5-6,-,TRBJ2-1,-
TGCGGCGTTGAACTGAGGGCGACTCCAGGGGTTCGGGCCTCTGGGGCCAACGTCCTGACTTTC,CGVELRATPGVRASGANVLTF,TRBV29-1,-,TRBJ2-6,-
TGTGCCAGCAGCGTTGACAGGGGTCGAGAAAAGACCCAGTACTTC,CASSVDRGREKTQYF,TRBV7-8,once,TRBJ2-5,TRBD1
TGTGCCAGCAGCGTAGGTCCAGGGGACTACGAGCAGTACTTC,CASSVGPGDYEQYF,TRBV9,-,TRBJ2-7,-
TGCACCAGCAGCCAAGCCAGACTAGCGGGAGATGGGGCCTCCTACAATGAGCAGTTCTTC,CTSSQARLAGDGASYNEQFF,TRBV1,-,TRBJ2-1,-
TGTGCCAGCAGTTTCACAGGGGGCTCCTACAATGAGCAGTTCTTC,CASSFTGGSYNEQFF,TRBV7-2,-,TRBJ2-1,TRBD1
TGTGCCAGCAGCTCGAGCGGGAACCAAGAGACCCAGTACTTC,CASSSSGNQETQYF,TRBV7-9,-,TRBJ2-5,TRBD2
TGTGCCAGCACCGGACAGGACTCCTACAATGAGCAGTTCTTC,CASTGQDSYNEQFF,TRBV6-6,-,TRBJ2-1,TRBD1
TGTGCCAGCAGCTTAGGTGGTAGCGGGAGCCGGCCCGGGGAGCTGTTTTTT,CASSLGGSGSRPGELFF,TRBV11-2,-,TRBJ2-2,TRBD2
TGCAGCGTGGGTCAGGGCGCTGAAGCTTTCTTT,CSVGQGAEAFF,TRBV29-1,once,TRBJ1-1,-
TGTGCCAGCAGTCCCTCCTATGGCTACACCTTC,CASSPSYGYTF,TRBV28,-,TRBJ1-2,-
TGTGCCATCAGTTCGTCGGGACATATCAATCAGCCCCAGCATTTT,CAISSSGHINQPQHF,TRBV10-3,-,TRBJ1-5,-
TGTGCCAGCAGTCCGACAGGACTAGCTAACTATGGCTACACCTTC,CASSPTGLANYGYTF,TRBV6-5,-,TRBJ1-2,-
TGTGCCACCAGCCCCAGAACCGGGGAGCTGTTTTTT,CATSPRTGELFF,TRBV15,-,TRBJ2-2,-
TGTGCCAGCAGTTTACGGGGGGAGCAGTACTTC,CASSLRGEQYF,TRBV28,-,TRBJ2-7,-
TGTGCCAGCAGCTTGGACAGAAACATGAACACTGAAGCTTTCTTT,CASSLDRNMNTEAFF,TRBV5-5,-,TRBJ1-1,-
TGTGCCAGCAGCTTATCGCGGGGATTGAGCTCCTACGAGCAGTACTTC,CASSLSRGLSSYEQYF,TRBV7-8,-,TRBJ2-7,-
TGTGCCAGCAGCCCCCGGACAGGGCTGTCCTACGAGCAGTACTTC,CASSPRTGLSYEQYF,TRBV9,-,TRBJ2-7,TRBD1
TGCGCCAGCAGGGTCGGGTCCTCATACAATGAGCAGTTCTTC,CASRVGSSYNEQFF,TRBV5-1,-,TRBJ2-1,-
TGTGCCAGCAGCTCCGGGGGACGAGACACTGAAGCTTTCTTT,CASSSGGRDTEAFF,TRBV7-3,-,TRBJ1-1,-
TGTGCCAGCAGCCTAAGGACTAGCGGGAGTAGCTACAATGAGCAGTTCTTC,CASSLRTSGSSYNEQFF,TRBV7-8,-,TRBJ2-1,TRBD2
TGTGCCGGCCAAGAGGGGCTAGCGGGAGGCGACGAGCAGTACTTC,CAGQEGLAGGDEQYF,TRBV6-1,once,TRBJ2-7,TRBD2
TGTGCCAGCAGGGATCGTGCAGGGGTAGCGCGAGGCTACACCTTC,CASRDRAGVARGYTF,TRBV6-1,once,TRBJ1-2,-